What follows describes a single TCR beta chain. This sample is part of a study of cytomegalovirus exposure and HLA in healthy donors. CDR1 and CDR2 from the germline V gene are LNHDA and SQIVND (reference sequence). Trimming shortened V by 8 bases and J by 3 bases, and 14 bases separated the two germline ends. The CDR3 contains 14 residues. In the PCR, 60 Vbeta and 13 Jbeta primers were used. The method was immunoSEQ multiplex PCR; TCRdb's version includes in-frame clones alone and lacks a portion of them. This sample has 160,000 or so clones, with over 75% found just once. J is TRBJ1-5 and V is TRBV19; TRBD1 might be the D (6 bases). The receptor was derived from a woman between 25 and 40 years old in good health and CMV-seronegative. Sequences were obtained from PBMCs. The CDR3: CASAGTQDNQPQHF. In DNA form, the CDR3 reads TGTGCCAGTGCCGGGACACAAGACAATCAGCCCCAGCATTTT. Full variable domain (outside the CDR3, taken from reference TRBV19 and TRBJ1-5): DGGITQSPKYLFRKEGQNVTLSCEQNLNHDAMYWYRQDPGQGLRLIYYSQIVNDFQKGDIAEGYSVSREKKESFPLTVTSAQKNPTAFYLCASAGTQDNQPQHFGDGTRLSIL.